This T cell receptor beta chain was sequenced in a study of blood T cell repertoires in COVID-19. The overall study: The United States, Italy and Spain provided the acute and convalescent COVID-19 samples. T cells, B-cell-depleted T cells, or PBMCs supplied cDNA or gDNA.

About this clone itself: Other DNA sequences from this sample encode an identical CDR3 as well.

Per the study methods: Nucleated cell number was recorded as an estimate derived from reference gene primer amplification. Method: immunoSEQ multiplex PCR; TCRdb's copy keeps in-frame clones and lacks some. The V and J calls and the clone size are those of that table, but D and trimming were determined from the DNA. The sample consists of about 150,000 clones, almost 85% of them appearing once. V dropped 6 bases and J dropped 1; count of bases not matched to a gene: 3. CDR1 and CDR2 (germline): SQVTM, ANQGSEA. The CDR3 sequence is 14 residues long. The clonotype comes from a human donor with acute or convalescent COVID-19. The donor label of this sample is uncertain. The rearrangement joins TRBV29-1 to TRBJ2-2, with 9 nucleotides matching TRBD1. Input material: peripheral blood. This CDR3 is CSVPGQGNTGELFF. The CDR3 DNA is TGCAGCGTACCGGGACAGGGGAACACCGGGGAGCTGTTTTTT.